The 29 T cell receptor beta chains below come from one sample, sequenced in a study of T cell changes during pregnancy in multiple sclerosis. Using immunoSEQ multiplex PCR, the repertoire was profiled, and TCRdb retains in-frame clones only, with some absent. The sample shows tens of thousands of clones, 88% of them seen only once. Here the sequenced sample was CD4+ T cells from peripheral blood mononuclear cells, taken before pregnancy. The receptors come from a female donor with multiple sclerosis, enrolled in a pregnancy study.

This CDR3 reads CASSIDPLTSGRAPNEQFF. CDR3 nucleotide sequence: TGTGCCAGTAGTATAGATCCCTTGACTAGCGGGAGGGCTCCAAATGAGCAGTTCTTC. The rearrangement joins TRBV19 to TRBJ2-1, with TRBD2 matching 14 bases. Germline CDR1 is LNHDA and CDR2 is SQIVND (reference sequence). The CDR3 totals 19 residues. With V trimmed by 0 bases and J by 7 bases, 11 bases remained unmatched. The whole variable domain, remainder taken from reference TRBV19 and TRBJ2-1, is DGGITQSPKYLFRKEGQNVTLSCEQNLNHDAMYWYRQDPGQGLRLIYYSQIVNDFQKGDIAEGYSVSREKKESFPLTVTSAQKNPTAFYLCASSIDPLTSGRAPNEQFFGPGTRLTVL.

The CDR3 reads CASRPQGLRDSSKNIQYF. CDR3 in DNA: TGTGCCAGCAGACCTCAGGGCTTGCGGGATTCATCCAAAAACATTCAGTACTTC. The chain carries TRBV5-6 and TRBJ2-4; perhaps TRBD2 as D (6 bases). The CDR3 runs 18 residues. V was pared by 5 bases and J by 2 bases, with 23 bases between. Germline CDR1 is SGHDT and CDR2 is YYEEEE.

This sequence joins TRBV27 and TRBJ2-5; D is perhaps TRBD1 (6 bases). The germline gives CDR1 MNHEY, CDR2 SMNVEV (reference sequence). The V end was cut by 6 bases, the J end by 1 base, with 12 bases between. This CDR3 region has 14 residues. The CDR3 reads CASSRWTAQETQYF. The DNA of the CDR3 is TGTGCCAGCAGCAGATGGACAGCCCAAGAGACCCAGTACTTC.

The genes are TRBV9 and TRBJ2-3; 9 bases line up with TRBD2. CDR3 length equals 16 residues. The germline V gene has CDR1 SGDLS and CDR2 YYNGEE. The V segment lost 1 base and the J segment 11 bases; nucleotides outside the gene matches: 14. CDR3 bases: TGTGCCAGCAGCGTATTAGCGGGAGAGGTCCCTGTTGGGCAGTATTTT. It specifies CASSVLAGEVPVGQYF.

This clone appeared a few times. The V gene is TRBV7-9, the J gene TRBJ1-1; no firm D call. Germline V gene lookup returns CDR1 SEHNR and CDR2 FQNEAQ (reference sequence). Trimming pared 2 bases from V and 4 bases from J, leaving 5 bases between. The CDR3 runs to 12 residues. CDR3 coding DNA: TGTGCCAGCAGCTTATCGGGCACTGAAGCTTTCTTT. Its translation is CASSLSGTEAFF.

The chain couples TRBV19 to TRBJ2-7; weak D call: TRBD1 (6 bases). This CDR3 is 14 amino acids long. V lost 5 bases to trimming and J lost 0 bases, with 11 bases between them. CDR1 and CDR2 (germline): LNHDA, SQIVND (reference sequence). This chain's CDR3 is CASSAHRDSYEQYF. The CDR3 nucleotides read TGTGCCAGTAGTGCGCACAGGGACTCCTACGAGCAGTACTTC.

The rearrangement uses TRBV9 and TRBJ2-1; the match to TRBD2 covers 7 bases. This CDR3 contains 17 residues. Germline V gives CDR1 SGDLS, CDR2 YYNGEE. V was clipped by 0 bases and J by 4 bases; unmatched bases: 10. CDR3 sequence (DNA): TGTGCCAGCAGCGTAGGGTCGGCGCGGGAGTTTTACAATGAGCAGTTCTTC. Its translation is CASSVGSAREFYNEQFF.

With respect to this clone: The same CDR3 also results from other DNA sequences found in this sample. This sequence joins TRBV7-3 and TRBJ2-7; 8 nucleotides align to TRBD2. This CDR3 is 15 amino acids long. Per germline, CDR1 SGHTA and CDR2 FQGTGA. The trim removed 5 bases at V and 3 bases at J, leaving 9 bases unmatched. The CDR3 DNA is TGTGCCAGCAGCCCTTCGGGGGGGTCCTACTACGAGCAGTACTTC. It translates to CASSPSGGSYYEQYF.

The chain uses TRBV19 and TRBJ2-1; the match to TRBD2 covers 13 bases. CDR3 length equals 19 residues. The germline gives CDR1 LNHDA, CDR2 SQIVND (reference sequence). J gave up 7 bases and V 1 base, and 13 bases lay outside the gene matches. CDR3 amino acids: CASSIGSSGTSGVWNEQFF. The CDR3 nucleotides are TGTGCCAGTAGTATAGGTTCCTCCGGGACTAGCGGGGTATGGAATGAGCAGTTCTTC.

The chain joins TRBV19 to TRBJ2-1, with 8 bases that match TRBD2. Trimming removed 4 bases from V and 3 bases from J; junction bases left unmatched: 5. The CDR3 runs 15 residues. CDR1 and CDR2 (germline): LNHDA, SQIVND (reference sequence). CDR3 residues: CASSNSGSFYNEQFF. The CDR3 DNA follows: TGTGCCAGTAGTAACAGCGGGAGTTTCTACAATGAGCAGTTCTTC.

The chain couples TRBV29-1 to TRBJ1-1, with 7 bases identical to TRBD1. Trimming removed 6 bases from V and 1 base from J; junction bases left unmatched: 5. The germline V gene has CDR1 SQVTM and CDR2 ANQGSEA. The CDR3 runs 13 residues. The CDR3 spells CSVIQGSNTEAFF. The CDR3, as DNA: TGCAGCGTCATACAGGGGTCGAACACTGAAGCTTTCTTT. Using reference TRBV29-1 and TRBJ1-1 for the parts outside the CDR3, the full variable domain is SAVISQKPSRDICQRGTSLTIQCQVDSQVTMMFWYRQQPGQSLTLIATANQGSEATYESGFVIDKFPISRPNLTFSTLTVSNMSPEDSSIYLCSVIQGSNTEAFFGQGTRLTVV.

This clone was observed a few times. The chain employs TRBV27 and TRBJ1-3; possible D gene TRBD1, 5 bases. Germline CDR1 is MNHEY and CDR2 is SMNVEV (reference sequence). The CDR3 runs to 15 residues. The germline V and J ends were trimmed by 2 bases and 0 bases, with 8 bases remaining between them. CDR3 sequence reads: CASSLSRVSGNTIYF. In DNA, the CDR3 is TGTGCCAGCAGTTTAAGCAGGGTCTCTGGAAACACCATATATTTT.

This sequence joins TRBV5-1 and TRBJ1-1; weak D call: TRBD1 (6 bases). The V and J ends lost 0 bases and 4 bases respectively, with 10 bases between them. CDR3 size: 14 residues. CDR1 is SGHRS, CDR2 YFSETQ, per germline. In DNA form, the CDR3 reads TGCGCCAGCAGCTTGGTTGTAGGGGGCACTGAAGCTTTCTTT. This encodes CASSLVVGGTEAFF.

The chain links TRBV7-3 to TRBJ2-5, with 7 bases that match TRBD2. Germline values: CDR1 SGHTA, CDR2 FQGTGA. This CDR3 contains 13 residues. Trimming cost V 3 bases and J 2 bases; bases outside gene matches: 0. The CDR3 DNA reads TGTGCCAGCAGCTTGCGGGGGCAAGAGACCCAGTACTTC. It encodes CASSLRGQETQYF. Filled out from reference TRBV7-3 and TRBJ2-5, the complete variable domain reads GAGVSQTPSNKVTEKGKYVELRCDPISGHTALYWYRQSLGQGPEFLIYFQGTGAADDSGLPNDRFFAVRPEGSVSTLKIQRTERGDSAVYLCASSLRGQETQYFGPGTRLLVL.

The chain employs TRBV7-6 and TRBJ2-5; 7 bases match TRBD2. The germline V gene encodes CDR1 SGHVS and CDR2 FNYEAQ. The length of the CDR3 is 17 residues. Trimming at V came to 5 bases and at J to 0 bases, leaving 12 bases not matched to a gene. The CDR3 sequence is CASSQVGGGSYQETQYF. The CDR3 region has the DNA TGTGCCAGCAGCCAGGTTGGGGGAGGGAGCTACCAAGAGACCCAGTACTTC. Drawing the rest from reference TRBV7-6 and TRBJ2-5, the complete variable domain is GAGVSQSPRYKVTKRGQDVALRCDPISGHVSLYWYRQALGQGPEFLTYFNYEAQQDKSGLPNDRFSAERPEGSISTLTIQRTEQRDSAMYRCASSQVGGGSYQETQYFGPGTRLLVL.

The CDR3 bases are TGTGCCAGCAGCAAAAAGGGACTAGCAACGAACACCGGGGAGCTGTTTTTT. Its translation is CASSKKGLATNTGELFF. The V gene is TRBV21-1, the J gene TRBJ2-2; the table's D call TRBD2 went unverified against the DNA. TRBV21-1 counts as a pseudogene. The CDR3 loop spans 17 amino acids.

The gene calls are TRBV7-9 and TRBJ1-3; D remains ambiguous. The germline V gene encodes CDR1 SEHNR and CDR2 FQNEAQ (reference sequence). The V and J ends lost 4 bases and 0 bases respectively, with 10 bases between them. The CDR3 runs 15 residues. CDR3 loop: CASSSGLGSGNTIYF. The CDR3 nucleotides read TGTGCCAGCAGCTCGGGTTTGGGCTCTGGAAACACCATATATTTT. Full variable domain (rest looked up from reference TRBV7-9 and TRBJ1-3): DTGVSQNPRHKITKRGQNVTFRCDPISEHNRLYWYRQTLGQGPEFLTYFQNEAQLEKSRLLSDRFSAERPKGSFSTLEIQRTEQGDSAMYLCASSSGLGSGNTIYFGEGSWLTVV.

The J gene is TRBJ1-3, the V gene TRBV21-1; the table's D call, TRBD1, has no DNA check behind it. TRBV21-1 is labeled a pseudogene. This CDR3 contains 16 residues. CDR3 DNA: TGTGCCAGCAGTAGCAATCCCCGGGACAGGGGGAACACCATATATTTT. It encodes CASSSNPRDRGNTIYF.

CDR3 sequence reads: CASSQVDYGYTF. As DNA, the CDR3 is TGTGCCAGCAGCCAAGTAGACTATGGCTACACCTTC. The genes are TRBV28 and TRBJ1-2, with D hard to call. Germline CDR1 reads MDHEN; CDR2 reads SYDVKM. This CDR3 has 12 residues. The germline V and J ends were trimmed by 6 bases and 3 bases, with 8 bases remaining between them.

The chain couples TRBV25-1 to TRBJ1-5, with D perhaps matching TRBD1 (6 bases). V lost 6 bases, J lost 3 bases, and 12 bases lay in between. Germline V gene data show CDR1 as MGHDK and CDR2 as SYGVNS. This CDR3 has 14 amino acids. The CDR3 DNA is TGTGCCAGCAGCACAACAGGGTCCAATCAGCCCCAGCATTTT. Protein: CASSTTGSNQPQHF.

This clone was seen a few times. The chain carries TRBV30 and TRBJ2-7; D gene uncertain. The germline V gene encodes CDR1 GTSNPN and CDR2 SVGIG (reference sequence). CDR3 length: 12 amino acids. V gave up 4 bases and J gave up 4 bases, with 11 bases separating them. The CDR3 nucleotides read TGTGCCTGGATGGCCGGAGCGTACGAGCAGTACTTC. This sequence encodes CAWMAGAYEQYF.

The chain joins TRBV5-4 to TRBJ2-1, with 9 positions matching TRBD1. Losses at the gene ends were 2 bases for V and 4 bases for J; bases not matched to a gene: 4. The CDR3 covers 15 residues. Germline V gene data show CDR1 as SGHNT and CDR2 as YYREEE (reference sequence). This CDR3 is CASSFTGGGYNEQFF. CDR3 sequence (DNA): TGTGCCAGCAGCTTTACAGGGGGCGGTTACAATGAGCAGTTCTTC. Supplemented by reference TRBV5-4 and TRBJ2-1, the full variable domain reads ETGVTQSPTHLIKTRGQQVTLRCSSQSGHNTVSWYQQALGQGPQFIFQYYREEENGRGNFPPRFSGLQFPNYSSELNVNALELDDSALYLCASSFTGGGYNEQFFGPGTRLTVL.

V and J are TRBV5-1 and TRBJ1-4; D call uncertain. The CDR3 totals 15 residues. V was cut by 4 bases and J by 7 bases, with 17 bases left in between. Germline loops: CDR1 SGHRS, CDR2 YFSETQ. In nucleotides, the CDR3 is TGCGCCAGCAGCCCCCGGAACGTGGGCAGTGAAAAACTGTTTTTT. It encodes CASSPRNVGSEKLFF.

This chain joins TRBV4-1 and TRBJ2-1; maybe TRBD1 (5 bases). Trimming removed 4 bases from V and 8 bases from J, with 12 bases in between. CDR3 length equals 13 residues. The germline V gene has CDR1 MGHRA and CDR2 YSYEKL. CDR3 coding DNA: TGCGCCAGCAGCCTTAGGCAGGGATATGAGCAGTTCTTC. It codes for CASSLRQGYEQFF.

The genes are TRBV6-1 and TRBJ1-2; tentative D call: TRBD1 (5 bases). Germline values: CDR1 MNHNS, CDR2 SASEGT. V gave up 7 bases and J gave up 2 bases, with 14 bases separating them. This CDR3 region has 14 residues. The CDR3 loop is CASTQGGANYGYTF. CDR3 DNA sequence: TGTGCCAGCACCCAGGGAGGAGCAAACTATGGCTACACCTTC.

The CDR3 DNA reads as TGCGCCAGCAGCTTACAGGGGGCGCTCTCTGTCAATGAGCAGTTCTTC. Its protein product is CASSLQGALSVNEQFF. The chain employs TRBV5-1 and TRBJ2-1; 9 positions match TRBD1. Germline CDR1 and CDR2: SGHRS and YFSETQ. The V segment lost 2 bases and the J segment 6 bases; nucleotides outside the gene matches: 9. The CDR3 consists of 16 residues.

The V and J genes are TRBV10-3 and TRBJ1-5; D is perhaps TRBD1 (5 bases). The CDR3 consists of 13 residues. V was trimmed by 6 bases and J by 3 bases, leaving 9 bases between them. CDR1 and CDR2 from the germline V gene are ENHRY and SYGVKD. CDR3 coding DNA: TGTGCCATCAGGCTGACAGACAATCAGCCCCAGCATTTT. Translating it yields CAIRLTDNQPQHF.

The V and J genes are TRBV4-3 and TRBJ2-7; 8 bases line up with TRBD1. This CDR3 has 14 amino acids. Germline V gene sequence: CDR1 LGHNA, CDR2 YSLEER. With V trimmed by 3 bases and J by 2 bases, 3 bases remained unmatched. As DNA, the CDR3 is TGCGCCAGCAGCCAGAGGACAGGGCCCTACGAGCAGTACTTC. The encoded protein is CASSQRTGPYEQYF.

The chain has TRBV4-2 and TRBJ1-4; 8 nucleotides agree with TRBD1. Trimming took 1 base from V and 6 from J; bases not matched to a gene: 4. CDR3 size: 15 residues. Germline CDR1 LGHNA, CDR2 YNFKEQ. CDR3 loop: CASSQARGRDEKLFF. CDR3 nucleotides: TGTGCCAGCAGCCAAGCCAGGGGGCGTGATGAAAAACTGTTTTTT.